Sequencing of this TCR beta chain was carried out in a study of CD8+ T cells in alopecia areata. Study summary: The graft donors were approximately 6-12-month-old C3H/HeJ mice with spontaneous alopecia, and their skin went to roughly 6-10-week-old female C3H/HeJ mice.

The length of the CDR3 is 11 residues. Germline V CDR1 and CDR2: NSQYPW, LRSPGD (reference sequence). The sorting of pooled cutaneous lymph node cells relied on CD4, CD8alpha, NKG2D, NKG2ACE and other markers. In this sample, this clone turned up a few times. Its antigen is not known. Gene and germline names: mouse. The CDR3 end falls 4 residues outside the read, so it is completed with the germline J gene. The sample holds other DNA sequences that translate to the same CDR3. Extraction and reverse transcription of RNA yielded cDNA as the sequencing template. Clones were read by immunoSEQ multiplex PCR, and TCRdb kept only the in-frame ones, dropping some. This repertoire holds more than 250,000 clones, and none appear only once. Findings and caveats of the study: In patients, TCRs were shared less clearly than in mice, and HLA may possibly be involved. It was lesional scalp, especially alopecia totalis/universalis, that showed higher clonality than normal scalp.

The sample taken for sequencing was CD4+ T cells sorted from a lymph node. J is TRBJ2-7 and V is TRBV1; D not resolved. This TCR was recovered from a C3H/HeJ mouse with alopecia areata. The strain's MHC: H2-k. The covered CDR3 bases are TGCACCTGCAGTGCAACTTAT. Amino acids: CTCSATY. The entire CDR3 protein reads CTCSATYEQYF.